Following are 23 T cell receptor beta chains from one sample sequenced in a study of T cell responses to AZD1222 COVID-19 vaccine. Method: immunoSEQ multiplex PCR; TCRdb's copy keeps in-frame clones and lacks some. The data contain roughly 150,000 clones, less than 95% of them singletons. This specimen was peripheral blood, taken 28 days after the second AZD1222 dose. Every receptor here comes from an adult who received the AZD1222 COVID-19 vaccine.

The chain employs TRBV28 and TRBJ1-6; D is unclear. CDR1 and CDR2 (germline): MDHEN, SYDVKM. Trimming removed 6 bases from V and 7 bases from J, with 10 bases in between. The CDR3 spans 13 residues. The CDR3 sequence is CASRTVWNSPLHF. Written as DNA, the CDR3 is TGTGCCAGCAGGACTGTCTGGAATTCACCCCTCCACTTT.

The rearrangement uses TRBV5-8 and TRBJ1-1, with TRBD1 matching over 9 bases. The V gene's germline CDR1 is SGHTS and CDR2 YDEGEE. The CDR3 runs 15 residues. The J segment lost 3 bases and the V segment lost 4 bases, leaving 7 bases of the junction unmatched. The CDR3 nucleotides read TGTGCCAGCAGCCACTACAGGGGGCTCGACACTGAAGCTTTCTTT. This gives the protein CASSHYRGLDTEAFF. Full variable domain (outside the CDR3, taken from reference TRBV5-8 and TRBJ1-1): EAGVTQSPTHLIKTRGQQATLRCSPISGHTSVYWYQQALGLGLQFLLWYDEGEERNRGNFPPRFSGRQFPNYSSELNVNALELEDSALYLCASSHYRGLDTEAFFGQGTRLTVV.

The chain recombines TRBV19 with TRBJ2-1; 13 positions match TRBD2. The CDR3 length is 15 residues. Germline V gene sequence: CDR1 LNHDA, CDR2 SQIVND (reference sequence). V dropped 4 bases and J dropped 7; count of bases not matched to a gene: 4. The CDR3 DNA follows: TGTGCCAGTAGTAGCCGGACTAGCGGGAGTAATGAGCAGTTCTTC. It yields the protein CASSSRTSGSNEQFF.

This clone was seen only once. The V and J genes are TRBV6-4 and TRBJ2-6; weak D call: TRBD1 (7 bases). CDR3 length: 18 residues. Germline V gene lookup returns CDR1 MRHNA and CDR2 SNTAGT. Trimming took off 1 base at V and 1 base at J, with 14 bases between the two ends. CDR3 coding DNA: TGTGCCAGCAGTGACTGGCGACAGGGAGGATCTGGGGCCAACGTCCTGACTTTC. As protein: CASSDWRQGGSGANVLTF.

This chain connects TRBV19 to TRBJ2-7; TRBD1 aligns across 8 bases. CDR3 size: 16 residues. Germline V CDR1 and CDR2: LNHDA, SQIVND (reference sequence). Trimming at V came to 3 bases and at J to 2 bases, leaving 9 bases not matched to a gene. CDR3 sequence (DNA): TGTGCCAGTAGTATCGGACTGGGGACAGGAACCTACGAGCAGTACTTC. Encoded protein: CASSIGLGTGTYEQYF.

V is TRBV15 and J is TRBJ2-3; D gene ambiguous. Germline V lookup: CDR1 LNHNV, CDR2 YYDKDF (reference sequence). The V end was cut by 5 bases, the J end by 0 bases, with 6 bases between. This CDR3 comprises 13 residues. CDR3 DNA sequence: TGTGCCACCAGCCGACCTAGCACAGATACGCAGTATTTT. Its translation is CATSRPSTDTQYF.

The chain uses TRBV4-2 and TRBJ1-1; D not certain. CDR3 length: 15 residues. CDR1 is LGHNA, CDR2 YNFKEQ, per germline. V shed 2 bases and J shed 8 bases, with 18 bases lying between them. DNA of the CDR3: TGTGCCAGCAGCCAACTCACGGTTGGCCGGGAAGAAGCTTTCTTT. Translating gives CASSQLTVGREEAFF.

The V gene is TRBV19, the J gene TRBJ2-4; a possible D gene is TRBD1 (6 bases). The germline gives CDR1 LNHDA, CDR2 SQIVND (reference sequence). The V and J ends lost 10 bases and 2 bases respectively, with 18 bases between them. The CDR3 is 15 amino acids. In nucleotides, the CDR3 is TGTGCCATTCGAACAGGGAGTCTACCCAAAAACATTCAGTACTTC. It codes for CAIRTGSLPKNIQYF.

The chain employs TRBV4-3 and TRBJ2-7; 15 bases agree with TRBD2. CDR3 length equals 15 residues. V trimming: 2 bases; J trimming: 6 bases; junction bases outside the gene matches: 2. CDR1 is LGHNA and CDR2 is YSLEER in the germline V gene. As DNA, the CDR3 is TGCGCCAGCAGCCAAAAGGGACTAGCGGGAGGCGAGCAGTACTTC. Its protein is CASSQKGLAGGEQYF.

This chain uses TRBV3-1 (or the pseudogene TRBV3-2) with TRBJ1-6; TRBD1 matches 11 bases. The CDR3 loop spans 16 amino acids. After removal of 2 bases from V and 7 bases from J, the junction contained 4 bases not matched to a gene. The germline gives CDR1 LGHDT, CDR2 YNNKEL (reference sequence). The CDR3 DNA follows: TGTGCCAGCAGCCAATTCTGGACAGGGGGCAATTCACCCCTCCACTTT. It translates to CASSQFWTGGNSPLHF.

The V and J genes are TRBV2 and TRBJ2-1; tentative D call: TRBD2 (5 bases). The germline gives CDR1 SNHLY, CDR2 FYNNEI. The V gene lost 5 bases and the J gene lost 0 bases, with 14 bases spanning the gap. The length of the CDR3 is 16 residues. CDR3 residues: CASSTRGQSSYNEQFF. In DNA form, the CDR3 reads TGTGCCAGCAGTACCCGAGGGCAAAGCTCCTACAATGAGCAGTTCTTC.

The rearrangement joins TRBV6-5 to TRBJ1-2; the D is unclear. Per germline, CDR1 MNHEY and CDR2 SVGAGI. Trimming took 6 bases from V and 7 from J, leaving 9 bases between them. This CDR3 comprises 11 residues. DNA for the CDR3: TGTGCCAGCAGCGTCGAATCTGGCTACACCTTC. Translating it yields CASSVESGYTF.

The chain uses TRBV7-2 and TRBJ1-4; D may be TRBD1 (5 bases). CDR1 and CDR2 (germline): SGHTA, FQGNSA. V was trimmed by 2 bases and J by 5 bases, leaving 15 bases between them. The CDR3 is 16 amino acids. The DNA for the CDR3 is TGTGCCAGCAGCTTAATGGGCAGGGCTCGAAATGAAAAACTGTTTTTT. It translates to CASSLMGRARNEKLFF. Variable domain in full (rest from reference TRBV7-2 and TRBJ1-4): GAGVSQSPSNKVTEKGKDVELRCDPISGHTALYWYRQSLGQGLEFLIYFQGNSAPDKSGLPSDRFSAERTGGSVSTLTIQRTQQEDSAVYLCASSLMGRARNEKLFFGSGTQLSVL.

V and J are TRBV5-5 and TRBJ1-4, with D tentatively TRBD1 (5 bases). Germline-derived CDR1 and CDR2 are SGHKS and YYEKEE (reference sequence). The CDR3 totals 14 residues. The V end was cut by 6 bases, the J end by 8 bases, with 17 bases between. CDR3 nucleotides: TGTGCCAGCACCCCAGGGTCCGTCCGGGAAAAACTGTTTTTT. This translates into CASTPGSVREKLFF.

The chain carries TRBV12-3 or TRBV12-4 and TRBJ1-2, with D tentatively TRBD1 (5 bases). The length of the CDR3 is 13 residues. The V and J ends lost 4 bases and 5 bases respectively, with 11 bases between them. The CDR3 loop reads CASSYPQGYGYTF. The CDR3 nucleotides are TGTGCCAGCAGTTACCCCCAGGGATATGGCTACACCTTC.

The rearrangement uses TRBV11-2 and TRBJ2-5; 12 bases align to TRBD2. CDR3 length: 17 amino acids. Germline values: CDR1 SGHAT, CDR2 FQNNGV. V lost 6 bases to trimming and J lost 5 bases; unmatched junction nucleotides: 13. CDR3 in amino acids: CASSILGTSGSRETQYF. For the CDR3, the DNA is TGTGCCAGCAGTATACTCGGGACTAGCGGGTCCCGGGAGACCCAGTACTTC. Filled out from reference TRBV11-2 and TRBJ2-5, the complete variable domain reads EAGVAQSPRYKIIEKRQSVAFWCNPISGHATLYWYQQILGQGPKLLIQFQNNGVVDDSQLPKDRFSAERLKGVDSTLKIQPAKLEDSAVYLCASSILGTSGSRETQYFGPGTRLLVL.

This rearrangement joins TRBV7-2 to TRBJ1-2, with 7 bases fitting TRBD1. With V trimmed by 6 bases and J by 1 base, 8 bases remained unmatched. The CDR3 totals 15 residues. CDR1 and CDR2 from the germline V gene are SGHTA and FQGNSA. CDR3: CASRPRQGGNYGYTF. The CDR3 DNA reads as TGTGCCAGCAGACCCAGACAGGGTGGTAACTATGGCTACACCTTC. The variable domain in full, with the rest retrieved from reference TRBV7-2 and TRBJ1-2, is GAGVSQSPSNKVTEKGKDVELRCDPISGHTALYWYRQSLGQGLEFLIYFQGNSAPDKSGLPSDRFSAERTGGSVSTLTIQRTQQEDSAVYLCASRPRQGGNYGYTFGSGTRLTVV.

This chain links TRBV19 with TRBJ2-3; D might be TRBD2 (5 bases). Trimming removed 2 bases at V and 7 bases at J, with 13 bases between. CDR3 size: 14 residues. CDR1 is LNHDA, CDR2 SQIVND, per germline (reference sequence). The DNA for the CDR3 is TGTGCCAGTAGTATACGAGGGAGTCGCAATACGCAGTATTTT. Translated: CASSIRGSRNTQYF.

The V call is TRBV5-1, the J call TRBJ2-3; D remains ambiguous. Germline loops: CDR1 SGHRS, CDR2 YFSETQ. The CDR3 spans 14 residues. V was pared by 2 bases and J by 4 bases, with 11 bases between. This CDR3 is CASSFSQASDTQYF. For the CDR3, the DNA is TGCGCCAGCAGCTTCTCCCAGGCTTCAGATACGCAGTATTTT.

V usage is TRBV5-1 and J usage is TRBJ2-2; 8 positions match TRBD1. Germline assignment: CDR1 SGHRS and CDR2 YFSETQ. The CDR3 length is 14 residues. V trimming: 0 bases; J trimming: 6 bases; junction bases outside the gene matches: 1. This chain's CDR3 is CASSLGTGSGELFF. Here the CDR3 DNA reads TGCGCCAGCAGCTTGGGGACAGGGTCCGGGGAGCTGTTTTTT. The whole variable domain, filled in from reference TRBV5-1 and TRBJ2-2, reads KAGVTQTPRYLIKTRGQQVTLSCSPISGHRSVSWYQQTPGQGLQFLFEYFSETQRNKGNFPGRFSGRQFSNSRSEMNVSTLELGDSALYLCASSLGTGSGELFFGEGSRLTVL.

The chain uses TRBV4-3 and TRBJ2-3; the D gene is possibly TRBD2 (5 bases). Looked up from germline, CDR1 is LGHNA and CDR2 is YSLEER. V gave up 4 bases and J gave up 3 bases, with 20 bases separating them. This CDR3 has 17 amino acids. CDR3: CASSLSAAGTGTDTQYF. The CDR3 region has the DNA TGCGCCAGCAGCCTTTCTGCCGCAGGTACGGGAACAGATACGCAGTATTTT.

This clone was seen just once. This chain connects TRBV10-3 to TRBJ1-6, with D possibly TRBD1 on 6 matching bases. CDR3 length equals 15 residues. V was trimmed by 3 bases and J by 9 bases, leaving 15 bases between them. Per the germline V gene, CDR1 is ENHRY and CDR2 is SYGVKD. CDR3 protein: CAISDQQGSFSPLHF. CDR3 in DNA: TGTGCCATCAGTGACCAGCAGGGGAGCTTTTCACCCCTCCACTTT.

The chain couples TRBV11-2 to TRBJ2-7, with D possibly being TRBD2 (7 bases). This CDR3 spans 15 amino acids. Looked up from germline, CDR1 is SGHAT and CDR2 is FQNNGV. The germline V and J ends were trimmed by 3 bases and 4 bases, with 16 bases remaining between them. CDR3 protein: CASSFQGRGLYEQYF. For the CDR3, the DNA is TGTGCCAGCAGCTTTCAAGGGCGGGGGCTATACGAGCAGTACTTC.